This T cell receptor (beta chain) originates from a study of CD8 T cells in Susac syndrome (dated by TCRdb to about 2019). Study-wide context: Repertoire sequencing was used to test whether CD8+ T cell activation and differentiation in Susac syndrome was antigen driven.

RNA was extracted with the RNeasy kit and roughly 0.45 to 1 ug was reverse transcribed using random hexamers. The immunoSEQ multiplex PCR assay, which covers 54 Vbeta and 13 Jbeta segments, was used to amplify TCR beta CDR3 regions. To correct PCR amplification bias, a synthetic template baseline was used for both primer optimization and computational correction. Per the original workflow: Reads were annotated to V, D and J genes according to IMGT and were analyzed with immunoSEQ Analyzer, with only productive sequences retained. Clonality was calculated as one minus the Shannon entropy normalized by log2 of the number of productive unique sequences. For each patient and control, public and private clones were evaluated within the 100 most prevalent clones. Clones were defined as Susac-specific if absent from the healthy and MS cohorts, from roughly 1,100 published viral clones and from other ImmuneACCESS disease sequences. The public reads were run again by TCRdb, first through fastp at Q25 and then through MiXCR, and only productive beta chains were kept. Merged by CDR3 protein, the rows form single entries marked with the most common genes and DNA. TCRdb's processing, not the authors' own work, is the source of the V and J calls. Here the sample has 300,000 or so distinct CDR3 sequences; around 90% occur a single time. The ten largest make up over 0.065% of the sample.

About this clonotype itself: Its specific antigen is unknown. The input lacks base qualities; no much larger clone sits a single base away.

Peripheral blood CD8+ and CD4+ T cells from healthy donors, Susac syndrome patients and multiple sclerosis patients were profiled by high-throughput TCR beta sequencing. Multiple sclerosis controls were treatment-naive patients with stable or active relapsing-remitting disease fulfilling revised McDonald criteria. Bulk CD8+ and CD4+ T cells were purified by magnetic negative isolation, while CD8+ TEMRA cells were enriched using FACS. Blood was collected in EDTA tubes and processed within 24 hours, with PBMCs isolated through density gradient centrifugation. PBMCs intended for TCR sequencing were frozen in liquid nitrogen and were later thawed in a 37 degrees C water bath. The sorted or isolated CD4+, CD8+ and CD8+ TEMRA cells reached a purity of at least 90%. Results the study describes overall, beyond this receptor: The study acknowledged that relatively few individuals were included in the TCR sequencing and HLA analysis.

From the cysteine through the phenylalanine, the CDR3 covers 13 amino acids. The read is trimmed to its CDR3 DNA, 39 bases read in frame from base 1. Looking up the germline V gene (reference sequence) yields CDR1 SGHKS and CDR2 YYEKEE. Deletion took 4 bases off V and 3 bases off J, with a span of 11 bases between the germline ends. The sequencing sample was made of CD4+ T cells from PBMCs. This chain joins TRBV5-5 to TRBJ2-7, with TRBD1 as a weak D call on 6 bases. This clonotype was sampled from a human donor with multiple sclerosis. The DNA sequence reads TGTGCCAGCAGCCAGGGACACATCTACGAGCAGTACTTC. This is translated as CASSQGHIYEQYF. Reference TRBV5-5 and TRBJ2-7 proteins supply the regions before and after the CDR3; the full variable domain is: DAGVTQSPTHLIKTRGQQVTLRCSPISGHKSVSWYQQVLGQGPQFIFQYYEKEERGRGNFPDRFSARQFPNYSSELNVNALLLGDSALYLCASSQGHIYEQYFGPGTRLTVT.